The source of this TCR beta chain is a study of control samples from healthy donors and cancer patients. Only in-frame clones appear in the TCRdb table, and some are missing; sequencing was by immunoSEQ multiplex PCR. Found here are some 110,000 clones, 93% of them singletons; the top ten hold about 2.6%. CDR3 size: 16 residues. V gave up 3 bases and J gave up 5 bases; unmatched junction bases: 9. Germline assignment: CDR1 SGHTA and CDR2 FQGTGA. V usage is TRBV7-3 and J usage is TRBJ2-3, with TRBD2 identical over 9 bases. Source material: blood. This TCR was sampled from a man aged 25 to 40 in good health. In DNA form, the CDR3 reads TGTGCCAGCAGCTTTAGTAGCGGGGGCTTCGGAGATACGCAGTATTTT. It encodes CASSFSSGGFGDTQYF.